This T cell receptor beta chain is drawn from a study of T cells in Graves' hyperthyroidism and ophthalmopathy (dated 2019 in TCRdb). Concerning the study at large: Peripheral blood samples were taken at the time of initial diagnosis, prior to any treatment. The 75 to 100 discovery patients were randomly divided into training and test sets at a 7:3 ratio. To identify distinguishing TCR V-J signatures, a discovery cohort of about a hundred patients was used, comprising 40 to 45 with Graves' ophthalmopathy and around 57 with stable Graves' hyperthyroidism. Whether ophthalmopathy could be predicted prospectively was tested in an independent validation cohort made up of 18 to 20 hyperthyroidism patients plus 17 patients who later progressed to ophthalmopathy. The study also compared thyroid tissue and blood T-cell repertoires from more than five Graves' hyperthyroidism patients. The paper describes TCR Vbeta CDR3 sequencing of around 130 peripheral blood samples, made up of 40 to 45 ophthalmopathy patients, roughly 75 hyperthyroidism patients and approximately 17 progressor patients. After sampling, hyperthyroidism patients received methimazole starting at 30 mg daily, and ophthalmopathy patients received high-dose intravenous methylprednisolone. Study-wide conclusions, independent of this receptor: In validation, progression to ophthalmopathy was predicted by the model with nearly 71% sensitivity and 72% to 85% specificity, a median of about 6.8 months before onset. No statistical method was used to set the sample size in advance, and investigators knew the group allocation. Most expanded thyroid clonotypes (frequency above 0.001) were also found in blood, which suggests that blood repertoires may mirror thyroid immune responses. In cross-validation, a model built on a 13 V-J signature told ophthalmopathy apart from stable hyperthyroidism with over 85% sensitivity and around 83% specificity, and in testing the same model reached 80%/75%.

The TCR beta CDR3 regions were amplified from RNA transcripts. The first round of RT-PCR for the TCR CDR3 was performed with the HTBI primer set and the Qiagen OneStep RT-PCR kit. A second multiplex PCR round built the libraries, followed by size selection and purification. Sequencing of the libraries was done on an Illumina HiSeq2000 using paired-end 100 bp reads. The original pipeline was this. SOAPnuke was used to process the raw data, throwing out any read that contained adapters or uncalled bases, had a mean Phred below 15, or lacked an exact constant-primer or identifier match. High-quality paired reads were merged using COPE v1.2.5, and each unique nucleotide sequence was defined as a clonotype. Clonotypes were aligned to IMGT TRBV, TRBD and TRBJ reference segments using MiTCR v1.1. Only V-J combinations with frequency above 0.0001, covering 98% to 99.2% of repertoires, were analysed. The TCS score was defined as the ratio of F50 (clonal expansion) to E x V (chaos), calculated using BLOSUM62-based TCRdist between CDR3 peptides within each V-J. Welch's t-statistics and random forest reduced roughly 500 V-J features to 10 to 15, which were used in a naive Bayes classifier (R e1071). Through fastp at Q25 and MiXCR, TCRdb rebuilt clones from the public reads, retaining in-frame beta chains. Here each entry gathers all rows of one CDR3 protein and keeps the most common genes and DNA. The V and J calls come from TCRdb's annotation, not from the publication. This sample is represented by about 270,000 distinct CDR3 sequences; about 20% of them were singletons. Around 64% of the sample lies in the top ten.

In the ophthalmopathy patients, disease was moderately to severely active, with a Clinical Activity Score of 3 or more, a NOSPECS grade of 4 or more, and a duration of less than 3 months. The study excluded patients with uncontrolled infections, other autoimmune diseases, pregnancy or lactation. Diagnoses relied on clinical symptoms, serum thyroxine and TRAb, thyroid ultrasound and orbital computed tomography. PBMCs were isolated from 7.5 to 10 ml of fresh peripheral blood by Ficoll-Paque density gradient centrifugation. Total RNA was extracted using Trizol reagent, and RNA quality was assessed on an Agilent 2100 Bioanalyzer. From the cysteine through the phenylalanine, the CDR3 covers 20 amino acids. Just CDR3 DNA is preserved here, 60 bases in frame from base 1. As encoded in the germline V gene (reference sequence), CDR1 is DFQATT while CDR2 is SNEGSKA. Here V drops 0 bases and J drops 1 base, and the junction holds 13 bases not matched to any gene.

A word on this clonotype: What antigen it recognizes has not been identified. Per-base quality was not reported, and no clone a single base away is much larger than it.

The sequence is built from TRBV20-1 and TRBJ2-1, with 12 central nucleotides matching TRBD2. The receptor comes from a man younger than 40 with Graves' ophthalmopathy. Input material: blood. Here the CDR3 is given as CSARDGGATSGSGSYNEQFF. The DNA sequence is as follows: TGCAGTGCTAGAGATGGGGGCGCGACTAGCGGGAGCGGGTCCTACAATGAGCAGTTCTTC.